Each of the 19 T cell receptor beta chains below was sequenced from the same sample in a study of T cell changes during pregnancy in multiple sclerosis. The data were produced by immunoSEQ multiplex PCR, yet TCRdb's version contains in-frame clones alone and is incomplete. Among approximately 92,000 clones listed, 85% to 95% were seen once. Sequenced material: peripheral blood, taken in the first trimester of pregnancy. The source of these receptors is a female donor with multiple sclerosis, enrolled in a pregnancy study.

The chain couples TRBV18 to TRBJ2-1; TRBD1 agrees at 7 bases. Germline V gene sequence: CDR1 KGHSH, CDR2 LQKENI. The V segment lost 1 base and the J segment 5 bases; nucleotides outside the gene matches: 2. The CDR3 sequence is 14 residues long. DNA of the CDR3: TGTGCCAGCTCACCACAGGGACAGAACAATGAGCAGTTCTTC. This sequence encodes CASSPQGQNNEQFF.

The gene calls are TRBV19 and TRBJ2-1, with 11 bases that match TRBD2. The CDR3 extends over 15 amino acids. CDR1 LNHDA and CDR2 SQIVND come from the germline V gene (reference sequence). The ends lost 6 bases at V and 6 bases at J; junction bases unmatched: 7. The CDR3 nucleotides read TGTGCCAGTAGCTACCTAGCGGGAGGTTTCAATGAGCAGTTCTTC. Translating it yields CASSYLAGGFNEQFF.

CDR3: CASSEENGELFF. The CDR3 DNA reads as TGCGCCAGCAGCGAGGAAAACGGGGAGCTGTTTTTT. This chain connects TRBV4-1 to TRBJ2-2, with D unresolved. The CDR3 consists of 12 residues. The V gene lost 5 bases and the J gene lost 7 bases, with 8 bases spanning the gap. Germline loops: CDR1 MGHRA, CDR2 YSYEKL.

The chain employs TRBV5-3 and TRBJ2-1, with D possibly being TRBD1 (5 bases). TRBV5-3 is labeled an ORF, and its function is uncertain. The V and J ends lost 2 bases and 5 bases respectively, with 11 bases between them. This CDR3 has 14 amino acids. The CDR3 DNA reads TGTGCCAGAAGCTTCTCAGTGACAGACAATGAGCAGTTCTTC. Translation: CARSFSVTDNEQFF.

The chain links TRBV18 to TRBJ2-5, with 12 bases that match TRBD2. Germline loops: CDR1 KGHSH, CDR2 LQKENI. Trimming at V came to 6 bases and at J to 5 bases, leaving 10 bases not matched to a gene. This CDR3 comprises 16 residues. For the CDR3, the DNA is TGTGCCAGCTCTCGCCGACTAGCGGGAGAGAGTGAGACCCAGTACTTC. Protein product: CASSRRLAGESETQYF.

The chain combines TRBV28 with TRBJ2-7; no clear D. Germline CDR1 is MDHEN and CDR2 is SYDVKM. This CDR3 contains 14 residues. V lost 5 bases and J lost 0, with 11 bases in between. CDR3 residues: CASSRPGLSYEQYF. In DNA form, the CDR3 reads TGTGCCAGCAGTAGACCAGGTCTCTCCTACGAGCAGTACTTC.

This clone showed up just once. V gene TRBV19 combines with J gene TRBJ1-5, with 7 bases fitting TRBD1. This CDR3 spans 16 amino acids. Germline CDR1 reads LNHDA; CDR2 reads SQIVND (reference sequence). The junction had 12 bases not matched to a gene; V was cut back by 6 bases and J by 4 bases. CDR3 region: CASRAGTVFRNQPQHF. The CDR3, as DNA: TGTGCCAGTAGGGCCGGGACAGTCTTTCGGAATCAGCCCCAGCATTTT.

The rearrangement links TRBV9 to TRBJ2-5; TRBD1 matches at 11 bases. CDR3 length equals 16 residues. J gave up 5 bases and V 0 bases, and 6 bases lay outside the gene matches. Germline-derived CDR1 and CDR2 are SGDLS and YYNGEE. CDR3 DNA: TGTGCCAGCAGCGTAGGTGGGACAGGGGGGAGGGAGACCCAGTACTTC. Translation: CASSVGGTGGRETQYF.

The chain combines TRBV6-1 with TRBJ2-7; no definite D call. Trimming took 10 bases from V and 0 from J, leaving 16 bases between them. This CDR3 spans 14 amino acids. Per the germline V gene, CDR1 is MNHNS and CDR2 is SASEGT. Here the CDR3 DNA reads TGTGCCATCACGCAGGTGCTCATCTCCTACGAGCAGTACTTC. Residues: CAITQVLISYEQYF.

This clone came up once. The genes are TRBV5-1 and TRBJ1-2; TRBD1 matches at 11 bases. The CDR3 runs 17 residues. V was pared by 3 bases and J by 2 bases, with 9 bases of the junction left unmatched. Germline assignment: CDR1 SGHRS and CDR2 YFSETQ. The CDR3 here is CASSSGRTGGRNYGYTF. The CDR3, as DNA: TGCGCCAGCAGCTCGGGCAGGACAGGGGGCAGGAACTATGGCTACACCTTC.

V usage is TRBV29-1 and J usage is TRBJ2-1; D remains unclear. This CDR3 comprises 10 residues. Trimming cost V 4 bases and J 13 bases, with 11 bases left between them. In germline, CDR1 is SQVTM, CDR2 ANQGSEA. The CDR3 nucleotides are TGCAGCGTTGCCCGAGCGCCCCAGTTCTTC. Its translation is CSVARAPQFF.

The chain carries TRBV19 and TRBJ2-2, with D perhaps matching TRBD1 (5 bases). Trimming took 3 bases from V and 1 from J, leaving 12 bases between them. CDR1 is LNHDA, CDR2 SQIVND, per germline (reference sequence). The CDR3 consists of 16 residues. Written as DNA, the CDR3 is TGTGCCAGTAGTATGGGGTACAGGATGAACACCGGGGAGCTGTTTTTT. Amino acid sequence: CASSMGYRMNTGELFF.

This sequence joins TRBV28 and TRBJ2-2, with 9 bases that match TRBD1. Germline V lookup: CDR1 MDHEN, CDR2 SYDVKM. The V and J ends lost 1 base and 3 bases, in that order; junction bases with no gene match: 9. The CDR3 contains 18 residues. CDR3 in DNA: TGTGCCAGCAGTTTATATCCGGCCGGGACAGGGTACACCGGGGAGCTGTTTTTT. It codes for CASSLYPAGTGYTGELFF.

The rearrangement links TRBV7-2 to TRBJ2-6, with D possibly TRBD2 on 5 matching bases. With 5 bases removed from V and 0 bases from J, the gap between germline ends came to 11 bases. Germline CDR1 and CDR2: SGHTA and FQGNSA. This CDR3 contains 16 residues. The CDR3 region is CASSPWTPSGANVLTF. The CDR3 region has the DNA TGTGCCAGCAGCCCATGGACTCCCTCTGGGGCCAACGTCCTGACTTTC.

CDR3 coding DNA: TGTGCCAGCAGACGTTTTGGACAGGGGGCAACGGGCTACTACAATGAGCAGTTCTTC. Its translation is CASRRFGQGATGYYNEQFF. The rearrangement uses TRBV5-6 and TRBJ2-1, with 11 bases that match TRBD1. The CDR3 extends over 19 amino acids. Germline V gives CDR1 SGHDT, CDR2 YYEEEE. The V gene end was trimmed by 5 bases and the J gene end by 3 bases; junction bases not matched to a gene: 16.

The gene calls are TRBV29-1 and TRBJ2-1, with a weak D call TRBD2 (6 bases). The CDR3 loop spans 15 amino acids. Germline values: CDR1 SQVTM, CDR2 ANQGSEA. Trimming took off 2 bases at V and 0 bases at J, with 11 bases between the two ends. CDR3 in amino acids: CSVERSGSSYNEQFF. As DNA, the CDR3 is TGCAGCGTTGAACGCTCCGGGAGCTCCTACAATGAGCAGTTCTTC.

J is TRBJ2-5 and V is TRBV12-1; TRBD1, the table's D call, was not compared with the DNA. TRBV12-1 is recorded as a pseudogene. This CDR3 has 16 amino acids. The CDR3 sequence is CASRPTGDRGEETQYF. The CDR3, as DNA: TGTGCCAGCAGACCAACGGGCGACAGGGGAGAAGAGACCCAGTACTTC.

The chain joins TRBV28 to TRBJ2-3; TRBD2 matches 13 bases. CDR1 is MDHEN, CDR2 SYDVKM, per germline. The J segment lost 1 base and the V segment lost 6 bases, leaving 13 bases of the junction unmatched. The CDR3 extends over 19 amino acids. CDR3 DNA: TGTGCCAGCAGGCCGGGACTAGCGGGATCCCTTCTTCGCACAGATACGCAGTATTTT. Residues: CASRPGLAGSLLRTDTQYF.

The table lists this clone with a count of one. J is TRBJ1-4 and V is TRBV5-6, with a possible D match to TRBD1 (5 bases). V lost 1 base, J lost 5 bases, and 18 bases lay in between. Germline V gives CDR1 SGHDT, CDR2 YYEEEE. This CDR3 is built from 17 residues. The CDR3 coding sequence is TGTGCCAGCAGCTTGCGCGTTGGGAAGGGGATGAATGAAAAACTGTTTTTT. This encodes CASSLRVGKGMNEKLFF. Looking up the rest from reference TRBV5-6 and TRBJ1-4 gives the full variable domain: DAGVTQSPTHLIKTRGQQVTLRCSPKSGHDTVSWYQQALGQGPQFIFQYYEEEERQRGNFPDRFSGHQFPNYSSELNVNALLLGDSALYLCASSLRVGKGMNEKLFFGSGTQLSVL.